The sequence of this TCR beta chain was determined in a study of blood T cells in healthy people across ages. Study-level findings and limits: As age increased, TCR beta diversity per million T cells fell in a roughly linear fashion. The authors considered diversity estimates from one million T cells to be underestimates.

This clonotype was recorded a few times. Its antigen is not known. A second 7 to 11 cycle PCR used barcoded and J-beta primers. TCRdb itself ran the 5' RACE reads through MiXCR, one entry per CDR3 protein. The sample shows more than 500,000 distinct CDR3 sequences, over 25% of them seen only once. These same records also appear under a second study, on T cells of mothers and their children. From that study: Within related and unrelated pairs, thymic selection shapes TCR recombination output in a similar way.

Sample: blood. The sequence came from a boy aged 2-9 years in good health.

The CDR3 spells CASSFLGTSGYEQYF. The CDR3 DNA reads as TGCGCCAGCAGCTTCCTAGGGACTAGCGGGTACGAGCAGTACTTC. J is TRBJ2-7 and V is TRBV5-1; TRBD2 matches 12 bases. The CDR3 covers 15 residues. CDR1 and CDR2 (germline): SGHRS, YFSETQ. Germline trimming cut 2 bases from V and 4 bases from J; bases unmatched to any gene: 4.